This T cell receptor beta chain was sequenced during a study of blood T cell repertoires in COVID-19. CDR3 length: 19 amino acids. V lost 1 base and J lost 1, with 17 bases in between. Germline assignment: CDR1 LNHDA and CDR2 SQIVND (reference sequence). TCRdb's table, derived via immunoSEQ multiplex PCR, lists solely in-frame clones and lacks some. Here the sample spans 130,000 to 150,000 clones, 70% to 90% being singletons. The specimen sequenced was peripheral blood. The TCR comes from a woman between 40 and 50 years old with active or convalescent COVID-19. The gene calls are TRBV19 and TRBJ2-6; weak D call: TRBD2 (6 bases). CDR3 amino acids: CASSIGGVDATSGANVLTF. CDR3 DNA sequence: TGTGCCAGTAGTATAGGGGGGGTCGACGCAACTTCTGGGGCCAACGTCCTGACTTTC.